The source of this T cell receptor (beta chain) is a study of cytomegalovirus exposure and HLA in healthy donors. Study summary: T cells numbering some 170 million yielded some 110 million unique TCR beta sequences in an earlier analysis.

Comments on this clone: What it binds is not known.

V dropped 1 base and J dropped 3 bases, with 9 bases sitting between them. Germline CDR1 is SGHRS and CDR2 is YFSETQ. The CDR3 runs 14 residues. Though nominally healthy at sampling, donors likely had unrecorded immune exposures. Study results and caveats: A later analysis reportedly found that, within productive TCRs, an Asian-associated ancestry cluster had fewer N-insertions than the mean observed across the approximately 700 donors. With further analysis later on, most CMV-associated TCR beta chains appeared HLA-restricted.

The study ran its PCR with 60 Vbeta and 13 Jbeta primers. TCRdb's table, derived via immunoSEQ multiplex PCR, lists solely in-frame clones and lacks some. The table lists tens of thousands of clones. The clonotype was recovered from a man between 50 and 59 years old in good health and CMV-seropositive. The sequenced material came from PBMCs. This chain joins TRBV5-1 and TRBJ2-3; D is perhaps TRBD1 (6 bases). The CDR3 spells CASSLQGGTDTQYF. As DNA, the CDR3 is TGCGCCAGCAGCTTGCAAGGGGGTACAGATACGCAGTATTTT.